This T cell receptor beta chain was profiled in a study of T cells after yellow fever vaccination. Study results and caveats: The secondary response peaked faster, at day 5 versus 15, but was weaker. Reappearance after the booster was observed for most primary-vaccination clones (about 96% CD4, about 86% CD8). Contamination by abundant bulk-population clonotypes could be present in FACS-sorted repertoires.

5'RACE template switching produced TCR cDNA carrying a universal primer site and UMIs. Each CDR3 protein is one row after TCRdb ran MiXCR on the 5' RACE reads. The table includes 310,000 or so distinct CDR3 sequences, more than 3% detected once. This clonotype was counted a few times. Its antigen is not identified. V shed 0 bases and J shed 3 bases, with 9 bases lying between them. The CDR3 extends over 15 amino acids. Germline lookup yields CDR1 SGHRS and CDR2 YFSETQ. The chain couples TRBV5-1 to TRBJ2-2; D not certain. This sample comprised PBMCs, obtained on the day of the yellow fever booster vaccination. The receptor was derived from a young man who received the YFV17D yellow fever vaccine. The CDR3 DNA is TGCGCCAGCAGCTTGGAACTTGAGTACACCGGGGAGCTGTTTTTT. This encodes CASSLELEYTGELFF.